A selection of T cell receptor beta chains follows, all from one sample in a study of blood T cell repertoires in COVID-19. Using immunoSEQ multiplex PCR, the repertoire was profiled, and TCRdb retains in-frame clones only, with some absent. The sample has about 46,000 clones, about nine tenths seen once; the top ten hold approximately 15%. Specimen: peripheral blood. The receptors derive from a human donor in a cohort sampled during active COVID-19. CDR3s include the opening cysteine and the closing phenylalanine or tryptophan. Each record gives: clone size, D gene, V gene, J gene, CDR3 DNA, CDR3 protein. D genes are given only for firm matches. Size is stated for part of the rows, as once, few or many counts, or as a class when the clone is expanded.

clone size: NA
D gene: NA
V gene: TRBV4-2
J gene: TRBJ2-7
CDR3 DNA: TGTGCCAGCAGCCAAGATTACCCCCTAGCAGGTTCGTTCACCTACGAGCAGTACTTC
CDR3 protein: CASSQDYPLAGSFTYEQYF

clone size: NA
D gene: TRBD2
V gene: TRBV7-9
J gene: TRBJ2-7
CDR3 DNA: TGTGCCAGCAGCTTAGTCGGAGGGACTAGCGGAAGCTCCTACGAGCAGTACTTC
CDR3 protein: CASSLVGGTSGSSYEQYF

clone size: once
D gene: TRBD1
V gene: TRBV2
J gene: TRBJ2-1
CDR3 DNA: TGTGCCAGCAACGGACAGGGGAGGAATTATGAGCAGTTCTTC
CDR3 protein: CASNGQGRNYEQFF

clone size: NA
D gene: NA
V gene: TRBV28
J gene: TRBJ1-6
CDR3 DNA: TGTGCCAGCAGTCCCAGAGGGACCTATAATTCACCCCTCCACTTT
CDR3 protein: CASSPRGTYNSPLHF

clone size: NA
D gene: NA
V gene: TRBV25-1
J gene: TRBJ2-7
CDR3 DNA: TGTGCCAGCATAGGGACTCGCGAGCAGTACTTC
CDR3 protein: CASIGTREQYF

clone size: NA
D gene: NA
V gene: TRBV4-3
J gene: TRBJ1-4
CDR3 DNA: TGCGCCAGCAGCCCCACTCCCCATTCAACTAATGAAAAACTGTTTTTT
CDR3 protein: CASSPTPHSTNEKLFF

clone size: NA
D gene: NA
V gene: TRBV7-9
J gene: TRBJ2-7
CDR3 DNA: TGTGCCAGCAGCCCTCTTGACAGCCCCTACGAGCAGTACTTC
CDR3 protein: CASSPLDSPYEQYF

clone size: NA
D gene: TRBD2
V gene: TRBV5-6
J gene: TRBJ2-1
CDR3 DNA: TGTGCCAGCAGCCCCTCGGGAGCGGGAAATGAGCAGTTCTTC
CDR3 protein: CASSPSGAGNEQFF

clone size: NA
D gene: NA
V gene: TRBV24-1
J gene: TRBJ2-2
CDR3 DNA: TGTGCCACCAGTGACAGAAACACCGGGGAGCTGTTTTTT
CDR3 protein: CATSDRNTGELFF

clone size: NA
D gene: TRBD2
V gene: TRBV7-2
J gene: TRBJ2-3
CDR3 DNA: TGTGCCAGCAGCCAGCGGTCACGGGGGGGGACGGATACGCAGTATTTT
CDR3 protein: CASSQRSRGGTDTQYF

clone size: NA
D gene: NA
V gene: TRBV18
J gene: TRBJ1-5
CDR3 DNA: TGTGCCAGCTCACTAACCGGGACATCTGGCGATCAGCCCCAGCATTTT
CDR3 protein: CASSLTGTSGDQPQHF

clone size: once
D gene: NA
V gene: TRBV30
J gene: TRBJ1-5
CDR3 DNA: TGTGCCTGGAGCATACCCTCTGGCGGAGGGGGCAATCAGCCCCAGCATTTT
CDR3 protein: CAWSIPSGGGGNQPQHF

clone size: NA
D gene: TRBD2
V gene: TRBV6-2/TRBV6-3
J gene: TRBJ2-5
CDR3 DNA: TGTGCCAGCAGTTACGGGACTAGCGGGGGGGAGGGGAAAGAGACCCAGTACTTC
CDR3 protein: CASSYGTSGGEGKETQYF

clone size: NA
D gene: TRBD1
V gene: TRBV11-1
J gene: TRBJ1-4
CDR3 DNA: TGTGCCAGCAGCGTCGACAGGGGAGGGGAACTGTTTTTT
CDR3 protein: CASSVDRGGELFF

clone size: NA
D gene: NA
V gene: TRBV10-1
J gene: TRBJ2-1
CDR3 DNA: TGCGCCAGCAGTGACTCCATAGTCCGGGAGCAAAAATTCTTC
CDR3 protein: CASSDSIVREQKFF

clone size: NA
D gene: NA
V gene: TRBV19
J gene: TRBJ2-7
CDR3 DNA: TGTGCCAGTAGTTCGGGGAGTTCGTACGAGCAGTACTTC
CDR3 protein: CASSSGSSYEQYF

clone size: NA
D gene: TRBD1
V gene: TRBV4-3
J gene: TRBJ2-7
CDR3 DNA: TGCGCCAGCAGCCAAGGACAGGGGACCTACGAGCAGTACTTC
CDR3 protein: CASSQGQGTYEQYF

clone size: NA
D gene: NA
V gene: TRBV7-6
J gene: TRBJ2-5
CDR3 DNA: TGTGCCAGCAGCTTGGAGGGACTGTCTCAAGAGACCCAGTACTTC
CDR3 protein: CASSLEGLSQETQYF

clone size: few
D gene: NA
V gene: TRBV5-1
J gene: TRBJ1-3
CDR3 DNA: TGCGCCAGCAGCTTGACGGTCTCTGGAAACACCATATATTTT
CDR3 protein: CASSLTVSGNTIYF

clone size: once
D gene: TRBD2
V gene: TRBV9
J gene: TRBJ2-1
CDR3 DNA: TGTGCCAGCAGCGTGGGAGGGGTCAATGAGCAGTTCTTC
CDR3 protein: CASSVGGVNEQFF

clone size: NA
D gene: NA
V gene: TRBV10-3
J gene: TRBJ1-2
CDR3 DNA: TGTGCCATCAGTGAGTCGACAGGTCAGGGCTACACCTTC
CDR3 protein: CAISESTGQGYTF

clone size: NA
D gene: TRBD1
V gene: TRBV29-1
J gene: TRBJ1-4
CDR3 DNA: TGCAGCGTTGGACAGGGTATGGCTAATGAAAAACTGTTTTTT
CDR3 protein: CSVGQGMANEKLFF

clone size: NA
D gene: TRBD1
V gene: TRBV11-3
J gene: TRBJ2-1
CDR3 DNA: TGTGCCAGCAGCTTAGGCAGGGGGCTAGACAATGAGCAGTTCTTC
CDR3 protein: CASSLGRGLDNEQFF

clone size: NA
D gene: NA
V gene: TRBV4-1
J gene: TRBJ2-2
CDR3 DNA: TGCGCCCCCAGCCGAGGGGGGGAGAACACCGGGGAGCTGTTTTTT
CDR3 protein: CAPSRGGENTGELFF

clone size: NA
D gene: NA
V gene: TRBV12-5
J gene: TRBJ2-7
CDR3 DNA: TGTGCTAGTGGCCCCGAGTTCCACGAGCAGTACTTC
CDR3 protein: CASGPEFHEQYF

clone size: NA
D gene: TRBD1
V gene: TRBV6-5
J gene: TRBJ1-1
CDR3 DNA: TGTGCCAGCAGCCCACGGACAGGGTGGTCTGAAGCTTTCTTT
CDR3 protein: CASSPRTGWSEAFF

clone size: NA
D gene: TRBD1
V gene: TRBV6-5
J gene: TRBJ2-6
CDR3 DNA: TGTGCCAGCAGTTACTCGACAGGGTCTGGGGCCAACGTCCTGACTTTC
CDR3 protein: CASSYSTGSGANVLTF

clone size: NA
D gene: NA
V gene: TRBV4-3
J gene: TRBJ1-6
CDR3 DNA: TGCGCCAGCAGCCGGGGGGGAGTGAATTCACCCCTCCACTTT
CDR3 protein: CASSRGGVNSPLHF

clone size: few
D gene: NA
V gene: TRBV10-1
J gene: TRBJ2-7
CDR3 DNA: TGCGCCAGCAGTGAGTCAGGAGGGGTCGAGCAGTACTTC
CDR3 protein: CASSESGGVEQYF

clone size: NA
D gene: TRBD1
V gene: TRBV2
J gene: TRBJ2-7
CDR3 DNA: TGTGCCAGCAGTGAGGGGCAGGGGGAATCCTACGAGCAGTACTTC
CDR3 protein: CASSEGQGESYEQYF

clone size: NA
D gene: NA
V gene: TRBV6-5
J gene: TRBJ2-1
CDR3 DNA: TGTGCCAGCTGCGGGGTAGGGGGCCACAATGAGCAGTTCTTC
CDR3 protein: CASCGVGGHNEQFF

clone size: NA
D gene: TRBD2
V gene: TRBV2
J gene: TRBJ2-7
CDR3 DNA: TGTGCCAGCCGCGGGGGTCACGACGAGCAGTACTTC
CDR3 protein: CASRGGHDEQYF

clone size: NA
D gene: TRBD1
V gene: TRBV7-2
J gene: TRBJ1-2
CDR3 DNA: TGTGCCAGCAGCTTAGAGAGGGGACAGGCTTATGGCTACACCTTC
CDR3 protein: CASSLERGQAYGYTF

clone size: NA
D gene: TRBD1
V gene: TRBV2
J gene: TRBJ1-1
CDR3 DNA: TGTGCCAGCAGTGAACCGGGACAGCCCCTTGTTGAAGCTTTCTTT
CDR3 protein: CASSEPGQPLVEAFF

clone size: NA
D gene: TRBD1
V gene: TRBV4-1
J gene: TRBJ2-3
CDR3 DNA: TGCGCCAGCAGCCAACTAACCGTTTCGACAGGGGGCACAGATACGCAGTATTTT
CDR3 protein: CASSQLTVSTGGTDTQYF

clone size: NA
D gene: NA
V gene: TRBV29-1
J gene: TRBJ1-2
CDR3 DNA: TGCAGCGTTGGGGGAGGTTCTAACTATGGCTACACCTTC
CDR3 protein: CSVGGGSNYGYTF

clone size: NA
D gene: TRBD1
V gene: TRBV4-1
J gene: TRBJ2-1
CDR3 DNA: TGCGCCAGCAGCCAAGAACAGGGGGCGCCAGGTGAGCAGTTCTTC
CDR3 protein: CASSQEQGAPGEQFF

clone size: NA
D gene: NA
V gene: TRBV5-4
J gene: TRBJ1-1
CDR3 DNA: TGTGCCAGCAGCTTGGCCGGGGGAAATGAAGCTTTCTTT
CDR3 protein: CASSLAGGNEAFF

clone size: NA
D gene: NA
V gene: TRBV6-1
J gene: TRBJ2-2
CDR3 DNA: TGTGCCAGCAGTGAATTGGCGGTCGGGGAGCTGTTTTTT
CDR3 protein: CASSELAVGELFF

clone size: NA
D gene: TRBD1
V gene: TRBV3-1/TRBV3-2
J gene: TRBJ2-7
CDR3 DNA: TGTGCCAGCAGAAAGGGACAGACACGCGAGCAGTACTTC
CDR3 protein: CASRKGQTREQYF

clone size: NA
D gene: TRBD1
V gene: TRBV5-4
J gene: TRBJ1-1
CDR3 DNA: TGTGCCAGCAGCCCACAGGGGGCGAACACTGAAGCTTTCTTT
CDR3 protein: CASSPQGANTEAFF

clone size: NA
D gene: NA
V gene: TRBV28
J gene: TRBJ1-5
CDR3 DNA: TGTGCCAGCAGTTTTGCAGGGGCCAGCAATCAGCCCCAGCATTTT
CDR3 protein: CASSFAGASNQPQHF

clone size: NA
D gene: TRBD1
V gene: TRBV5-1
J gene: TRBJ2-7
CDR3 DNA: TGCGCCAGCAGCTGGGGACAGGGGGCTAGTTACGAGCAGTACTTC
CDR3 protein: CASSWGQGASYEQYF

clone size: NA
D gene: TRBD2
V gene: TRBV27
J gene: TRBJ2-1
CDR3 DNA: TGTGCCAGCAGTCCTGGACTAGGTTATTACAATGAGCAGTTCTTC
CDR3 protein: CASSPGLGYYNEQFF

clone size: NA
D gene: NA
V gene: TRBV6-1
J gene: TRBJ1-1
CDR3 DNA: TGTGCCAGCAGTGATCGGGGATTCGAAGCTTTCTTT
CDR3 protein: CASSDRGFEAFF

clone size: many
D gene: TRBD2
V gene: TRBV30
J gene: TRBJ2-1
CDR3 DNA: TGTGCCTGGAGTGTACTACGGGGGGATGAGCAGTTCTTC
CDR3 protein: CAWSVLRGDEQFF

clone size: NA
D gene: NA
V gene: TRBV13
J gene: TRBJ2-2
CDR3 DNA: TGTGCCAGCAGCTTAGTGCAGGTTTTCCCTAACACCGGGGAGCTGTTTTTT
CDR3 protein: CASSLVQVFPNTGELFF

clone size: NA
D gene: TRBD1
V gene: TRBV5-8
J gene: TRBJ1-4
CDR3 DNA: TGTGCCAGCAGCTTACAGGGGACACGAAAATTT
CDR3 protein: CASSLQGTRKF

clone size: NA
D gene: NA
V gene: TRBV5-5
J gene: TRBJ1-2
CDR3 DNA: TGTGCCAGCAGCCATGAACTATATGGCTACACCTTC
CDR3 protein: CASSHELYGYTF

clone size: NA
D gene: TRBD1
V gene: TRBV9
J gene: TRBJ2-7
CDR3 DNA: TGTGCCAGCAGCACCCAACCAGGGGGCGCAAAAAACGAGCAGTACTTC
CDR3 protein: CASSTQPGGAKNEQYF

clone size: NA
D gene: TRBD2
V gene: TRBV19
J gene: TRBJ2-1
CDR3 DNA: TGTGCCAGTAGTTGGGGACTAGCGGGAGACAATGAGCAGTTCTTC
CDR3 protein: CASSWGLAGDNEQFF

clone size: NA
D gene: NA
V gene: TRBV11-2
J gene: TRBJ2-1
CDR3 DNA: TGTGCCAGCAGTACCCCGAGAGAGACATACAATGAGCAGTTCTTC
CDR3 protein: CASSTPRETYNEQFF